Listed here are 10 T cell receptor beta chains from one sample, sequenced in a study of blood T cells in healthy people across ages. A J-beta primer mix and a sample-barcoded 5' primer were used in a second PCR of about 7 to 11 cycles. TCRdb processed the 5' RACE reads anew with MiXCR; each CDR3 protein has one entry. This sample has hundreds of thousands of distinct CDR3 sequences, with 45% to 60% found just once. Input material: blood. The receptors were sampled from a woman older than 75 in good health.

The chain combines TRBV4-1 with TRBJ1-2, with D possibly matching TRBD1 (5 bases). Trimming left V 3 bases short and J 3 bases short, with 11 bases between. Germline CDR1 and CDR2: MGHRA and YSYEKL. The CDR3 has 14 amino acids. CDR3 protein: CASSQGGRDYGYTF. The CDR3 DNA follows: TGCGCCAGCAGCCAGGGGGGACGGGACTATGGCTACACCTTC.

The chain couples TRBV29-1 to TRBJ1-1, with D perhaps matching TRBD1 (5 bases). The germline CDR1 and CDR2 sequences are SQVTM and ANQGSEA. V lost 4 bases to trimming and J lost 0 bases, with 15 bases between them. There are 15 residues in the CDR3. The CDR3 DNA reads TGCAGCGTTGCAGGGCAGGGAAGCGTGAACACTGAAGCTTTCTTT. Amino acids: CSVAGQGSVNTEAFF.

This clonotype was counted a few times. A much larger clone is a single base away; this may be a read error. The rearrangement uses TRBV6-6 and TRBJ2-1; D unresolved. Germline V gene lookup returns CDR1 MNHNY and CDR2 SVGAGI (reference sequence). The ends were cut back, 5 bases at V and 2 bases at J, with 4 bases in the middle. CDR3 size: 12 residues. In DNA, the CDR3 is TGTGCCAGCAGTCGGGCCTACAATGAGCAGTTCTTC. This encodes CASSRAYNEQFF.

V and J are TRBV12-3 or TRBV12-4 and TRBJ2-7; D not certain. The CDR3 length is 14 residues. V lost 0 bases and J lost 2, with 8 bases in between. CDR3 coding DNA: TGTGCCAGCAGTTTAGCGCCTGGTACCTACGAGCAGTACTTC. Protein: CASSLAPGTYEQYF.

This clonotype was seen at least ten times. The rearrangement links TRBV18 to TRBJ2-1; the D gene is possibly TRBD2 (5 bases). The V and J ends lost 3 bases and 5 bases respectively, with 8 bases between them. Germline CDR1 KGHSH, CDR2 LQKENI. This CDR3 contains 13 residues. CDR3 sequence: CASSPILDNEQFF. The DNA of the CDR3 is TGTGCCAGCTCACCCATACTAGACAATGAGCAGTTCTTC.

The chain recombines TRBV28 with TRBJ2-5; D call uncertain. Germline V gene sequence: CDR1 MDHEN, CDR2 SYDVKM. The V gene lost 5 bases and the J gene lost 5 bases, with 9 bases spanning the gap. The CDR3 totals 12 residues. CDR3: CASSPRAETQYF. As DNA, the CDR3 is TGTGCCAGCAGTCCCCGTGCGGAGACCCAGTACTTC.

Details on this clonotype: Being one base from a much bigger clone, this may be a read error. The V call is TRBV18, the J call TRBJ2-1, with 8 bases matching TRBD2. The J call may be faulty, since TRBJ2-7 better matches the DNA end. CDR3 size: 16 residues. Germline CDR1 reads KGHSH; CDR2 reads LQKENI. The CDR3 DNA sequence: TGTGCCAGCTCACCAACCGGGGGGGTCTCCTACAATGAGCAGTACTTC. Amino acids: CASSPTGGVSYNEQYF.

This chain links TRBV7-2 with TRBJ2-5; possible D gene TRBD2, 6 bases. Near its end, the DNA agrees better with TRBJ2-7, so the J call may be wrong. The CDR3 loop spans 15 amino acids. From germline, CDR1 is SGHTA and CDR2 FQGNSA. For the CDR3, the DNA is TGTGCCAGCAGCTTAGATAGCAGGGACTGGGCCGAGCAGTACTTC. Translated: CASSLDSRDWAEQYF.

This clonotype was observed at least ten times. This rearrangement joins TRBV9 to TRBJ2-4; D gene uncertain. Between the trimmed V and J ends, which lost 2 bases and 2 bases, there was a span of 8 bases. The CDR3 runs to 14 residues. The germline CDR1 and CDR2 sequences are SGDLS and YYNGEE. The CDR3 region is CASSVGQTKNIQYF. Written as DNA, the CDR3 is TGTGCCAGCAGCGTTGGCCAGACCAAAAACATTCAGTACTTC.

The chain employs TRBV30 and TRBJ1-2; tentative D call: TRBD1 (6 bases). Trimming removed 3 bases from V and 8 bases from J, with 19 bases in between. The CDR3 contains 14 residues. The V gene's germline CDR1 is GTSNPN and CDR2 SVGIG (reference sequence). CDR3 sequence (DNA): TGTGCCTGGAGCCTGACCCACCGGGGGCAGGGCTACACCTTC. This gives the protein CAWSLTHRGQGYTF.